The rows below give T cell receptor beta chains drawn from one sample of a study of blood T cell repertoires in COVID-19. TCRdb keeps only in-frame clones here, not all; method: immunoSEQ multiplex PCR. The profile shows 25,000 to 30,000 clones, 81% of them singletons. Sequences were obtained from peripheral blood. These receptor sequences come from a man aged 45-60 years with active or convalescent COVID-19. Both conserved end residues are part of each CDR3. A D gene is named only where the DNA matches it firmly. Where a row states a size, it is once, few, many or the class of an expanded clone; other rows omit it.

J: TRBJ2-6
V: TRBV19
D: -
size: -
CDR3: CASSNILGANVLTF
DNA: TGTGCCAGTAGTAATATTTTGGGGGCCAACGTCCTGACTTTC

J: TRBJ1-6
V: TRBV19
D: -
size: -
CDR3: CASTGGWQGNSPLHF
DNA: TGTGCCAGTACTGGGGGGTGGCAGGGAAACTCACCCCTCCACTTT

J: TRBJ2-7
V: TRBV28
D: TRBD2
size: -
CDR3: CASSSGLAGEYEQYF
DNA: TGTGCCAGCAGTTCGGGACTAGCGGGGGAGTACGAGCAGTACTTC

J: TRBJ1-2
V: TRBV6-5
D: -
size: -
CDR3: CASTRNRNYGYTF
DNA: TGTGCCAGCACCAGAAACAGGAACTATGGCTACACCTTC

J: TRBJ2-5
V: TRBV7-7
D: TRBD2
size: few
CDR3: CASSPGLAGAETQYF
DNA: TGTGCCAGCAGCCCCGGACTAGCGGGGGCGGAGACCCAGTACTTC

J: TRBJ2-7
V: TRBV25-1
D: TRBD2
size: -
CDR3: CASSGRRLAGGLVYEQYF
DNA: TGTGCCAGCAGTGGGAGGAGACTAGCGGGAGGATTGGTCTACGAGCAGTACTTC

J: TRBJ2-7
V: TRBV7-9
D: TRBD1
size: -
CDR3: CASSLETGYTYEQYF
DNA: TGTGCCAGCAGCTTAGAGACAGGGTATACCTACGAGCAGTACTTC

J: TRBJ2-2
V: TRBV11-2
D: TRBD1
size: -
CDR3: CASSRTGGEDGELFF
DNA: TGTGCCAGCAGCCGGACAGGGGGCGAGGACGGGGAGCTGTTTTTT

J: TRBJ2-7
V: TRBV2
D: -
size: -
CDR3: CASSATTGIREQYF
DNA: TGTGCCAGCAGTGCCACCACAGGGATCCGCGAGCAGTACTTC

J: TRBJ2-2
V: TRBV7-9
D: -
size: -
CDR3: CASSLSNTGELFF
DNA: TGTGCCAGCAGCTTAAGCAACACCGGGGAGCTGTTTTTT

J: TRBJ1-4
V: TRBV5-4
D: -
size: -
CDR3: CASSRTGTLNEKLFF
DNA: TGTGCCAGCAGCAGAACCGGGACACTCAATGAAAAACTGTTTTTT

J: TRBJ1-1
V: TRBV12-5
D: -
size: -
CDR3: CASGLGGNTEAFF
DNA: TGTGCTAGTGGTTTAGGGGGGAACACTGAAGCTTTCTTT